Following are 10 T cell receptor beta chains from one sample sequenced in a study of radiotherapy plus CTLA-4 blockade in lung cancer. The data were produced by immunoSEQ multiplex PCR, yet TCRdb's version contains in-frame clones alone and is incomplete. The sample carries under 35,000 clones, 60% to 80% recorded once. Sequencing was performed on peripheral blood, taken from a patient treated with radiotherapy plus ipilimumab. These receptors were collected from a human donor with non-small cell lung cancer whose response to radiotherapy plus ipilimumab could not be evaluated.

The chain couples TRBV7-3 to TRBJ1-1; 9 nucleotides align to TRBD1. CDR3 size: 16 residues. The trim removed 5 bases at V and 3 bases at J, leaving 10 bases unmatched. Germline V gene sequence: CDR1 SGHTA, CDR2 FQGTGA. The CDR3 here is CASSLGTGWSDTEAFF. The CDR3 DNA is TGTGCCAGCAGCCTCGGGACAGGGTGGAGCGACACTGAAGCTTTCTTT.

The V call is TRBV14, the J call TRBJ1-6; D gene uncertain. Germline V gene sequence: CDR1 SGHDN, CDR2 FVKESK. Trimming left V 0 bases short and J 0 bases short, with 12 bases between. The CDR3 covers 18 residues. This CDR3 reads CASSQEKGGSSYNSPLHF. Here the CDR3 DNA reads TGTGCCAGCAGCCAAGAGAAGGGCGGGAGCTCCTATAATTCACCCCTCCACTTT.

This clone was seen only once. J is TRBJ2-1 and V is TRBV27; D is perhaps TRBD2 (6 bases). Germline CDR1 reads MNHEY; CDR2 reads SMNVEV (reference sequence). The CDR3 contains 14 residues. Trimming took 8 bases from V and 4 from J, leaving 15 bases between them. CDR3 in DNA: TGTGCCAGCCGAGGAGGGACGATATACAATGAGCAGTTCTTC. It yields the protein CASRGGTIYNEQFF.

The gene calls are TRBV6-1 and TRBJ2-7, with 9 positions matching TRBD1. The CDR3 sequence is 14 residues long. Trimming took 5 bases from V and 5 from J; bases not matched to a gene: 7. The V gene's germline CDR1 is MNHNS and CDR2 SASEGT. The CDR3 DNA reads as TGTGCCAGCAGTTCCACAGGGGGCAACAACGAGCAGTACTTC. This encodes CASSSTGGNNEQYF.

This clone has a handful of counts. The chain has TRBV5-1 and TRBJ2-7; TRBD2 matches 15 bases. V was pared by 4 bases and J by 5 bases, with 10 bases of the junction left unmatched. This CDR3 is 17 amino acids long. In germline, CDR1 is SGHRS, CDR2 YFSETQ. The DNA of the CDR3 is TGCGCCAGCAGCCCCATAGGACTAGCGGGAGGGCCAAACGAGCAGTACTTC. It yields the protein CASSPIGLAGGPNEQYF.

The V call is TRBV7-2, the J call TRBJ1-2, with TRBD1 matching 7 bases. Germline loops: CDR1 SGHTA, CDR2 FQGNSA. V trimming: 3 bases; J trimming: 0 bases; junction bases outside the gene matches: 1. The CDR3 runs 14 residues. The CDR3 DNA is TGTGCCAGCAGCTTCCAGGGGGCTAACTATGGCTACACCTTC. This encodes CASSFQGANYGYTF.

The rearrangement joins TRBV18 to TRBJ2-3; D remains unclear. The CDR3 spans 12 residues. The germline CDR1 and CDR2 sequences are KGHSH and LQKENI. With 2 bases removed from V and 2 bases from J, the gap between germline ends came to 2 bases. CDR3 nucleotides: TGTGCCAGCTCACCATACACAGATACGCAGTATTTT. Amino acid sequence: CASSPYTDTQYF.

This clone was seen only once. The rearrangement uses TRBV6-5 and TRBJ1-1, with D tentatively TRBD1 (5 bases). The germline V and J ends were trimmed by 5 bases and 0 bases, with 13 bases remaining between them. Germline V gene data show CDR1 as MNHEY and CDR2 as SVGAGI. This CDR3 region has 15 residues. CDR3 in amino acids: CASSARRQMNTEAFF. CDR3 nucleotide sequence: TGTGCCAGCAGTGCAAGACGACAGATGAACACTGAAGCTTTCTTT.

V usage is TRBV27 and J usage is TRBJ1-1; TRBD1 agrees at 10 bases. In germline, CDR1 is MNHEY, CDR2 SMNVEV (reference sequence). V lost 3 bases, J lost 3 bases, and 4 bases stayed unmatched. The CDR3 consists of 15 residues. The CDR3 is CASSFGGQGDTEAFF. The CDR3 nucleotides read TGTGCCAGCAGTTTCGGTGGACAGGGGGACACTGAAGCTTTCTTT.

In its sample, this clone was seen a few times. This rearrangement joins TRBV18 to TRBJ2-4; TRBD2 matches at 12 bases. V was clipped by 4 bases and J by 7 bases; unmatched bases: 14. Germline assignment: CDR1 KGHSH and CDR2 LQKENI. The CDR3 runs 18 residues. CDR3 in DNA: TGTGCCAGCTCACGGGACAGTCCTAGCGGGAGGGCCGGGAACATTCAGTACTTC. Translation gives CASSRDSPSGRAGNIQYF.